What follows are 3 T cell receptor beta chains derived from one specimen sequenced in a study of shared clonotypes between healthy human individuals. The method was immunoSEQ multiplex PCR; TCRdb's version includes in-frame clones alone and lacks a portion of them. In the table there are some 2,100,000 clones, about 94% of which are singletons. The sample was naive CD4+ T cells sorted from blood. Noted subset: CD45RA+ positively selected. Source of these receptors: a man aged 18-30 years in good health.

The chain joins TRBV18 to TRBJ1-5; 10 nucleotides match TRBD1. The CDR3 length is 16 residues. Germline values: CDR1 KGHSH, CDR2 LQKENI. J gave up 4 bases and V 2 bases, and 5 bases lay outside the gene matches. CDR3 protein: CASSPDRGQGNQPQHF. Here the CDR3 DNA reads TGTGCCAGCTCACCAGACAGGGGGCAAGGAAATCAGCCCCAGCATTTT.

The chain uses TRBV6-5 and TRBJ2-5; 10 bases map to TRBD1. The V gene end was trimmed by 6 bases and the J gene end by 4 bases; junction bases not matched to a gene: 2. The CDR3 has 13 residues. Per germline, CDR1 MNHEY and CDR2 SVGAGI. CDR3 sequence (DNA): TGTGCCAGCAGGACAGGGGGCGCAGAGACCCAGTACTTC. Translated, it gives CASRTGGAETQYF.

A remark on this clone: Other nucleotide sequences in the sample specify the same CDR3. CDR3 sequence reads: CASSLGRGANTGELFF. The DNA of the CDR3 is TGTGCCAGCAGCCTCGGGCGGGGTGCTAACACCGGGGAGCTGTTTTTT. This chain uses TRBV5-4 with TRBJ2-2, with D perhaps TRBD2 (6 bases). This CDR3 contains 16 residues. Trimming took off 4 bases at V and 2 bases at J, with 15 bases between the two ends. Germline V gene data show CDR1 as SGHNT and CDR2 as YYREEE (reference sequence).